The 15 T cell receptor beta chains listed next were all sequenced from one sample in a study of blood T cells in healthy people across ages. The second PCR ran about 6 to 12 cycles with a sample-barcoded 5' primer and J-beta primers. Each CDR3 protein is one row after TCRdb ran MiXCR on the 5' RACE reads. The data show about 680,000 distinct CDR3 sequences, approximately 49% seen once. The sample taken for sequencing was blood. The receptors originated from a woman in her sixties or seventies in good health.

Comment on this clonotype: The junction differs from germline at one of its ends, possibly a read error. CDR3 sequence: CATSRGRGPGERLFF. The CDR3, as DNA: TGTGCCACCAGCAGAGGACGGGGGCCGGGTGAAAGACTGTTTTTT. The chain employs TRBV15 and TRBJ1-4, with D possibly matching TRBD1 (6 bases). The CDR3 extends over 15 amino acids. Germline V gene data show CDR1 as LNHNV and CDR2 as YYDKDF (reference sequence). The full variable domain, its missing parts supplied by reference TRBV15 and TRBJ1-4, is DAMVIQNPRYQVTQFGKPVTLSCSQTLNHNVMYWYQQKSSQAPKLLFHYYDKDFNNEADTPDNFQSRRPNTSFCFLDIRSPGLGDTAMYLCATSRGRGPGERLFFGSGTQLSVL.

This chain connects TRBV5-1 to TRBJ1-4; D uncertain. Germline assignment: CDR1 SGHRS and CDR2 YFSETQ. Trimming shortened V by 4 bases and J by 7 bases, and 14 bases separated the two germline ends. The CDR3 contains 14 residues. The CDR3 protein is CASSLSVAREKLFF. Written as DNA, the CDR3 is TGCGCCAGCAGCCTCAGCGTAGCTCGTGAAAAACTGTTTTTT.

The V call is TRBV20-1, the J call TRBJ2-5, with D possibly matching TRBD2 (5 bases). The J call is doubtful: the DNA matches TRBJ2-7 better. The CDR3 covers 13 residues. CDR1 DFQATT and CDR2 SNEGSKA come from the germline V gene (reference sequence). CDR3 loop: CSARGRSPNEQYF. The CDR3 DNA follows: TGCAGTGCTAGAGGGAGGTCACCCAACGAGCAGTACTTC.

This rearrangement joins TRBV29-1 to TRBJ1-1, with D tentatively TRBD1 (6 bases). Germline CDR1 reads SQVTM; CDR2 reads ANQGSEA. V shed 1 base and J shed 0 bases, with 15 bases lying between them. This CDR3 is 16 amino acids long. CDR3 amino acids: CSVEGPPGHMNTEAFF. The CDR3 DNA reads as TGCAGCGTTGAAGGTCCCCCGGGACATATGAACACTGAAGCTTTCTTT.

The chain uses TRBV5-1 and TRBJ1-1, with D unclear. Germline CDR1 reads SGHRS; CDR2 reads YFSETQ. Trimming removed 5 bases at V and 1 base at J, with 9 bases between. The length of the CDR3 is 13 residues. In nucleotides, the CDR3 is TGCGCCAGCAGGAAAGGTGAGAACACTGAAGCTTTCTTT. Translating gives CASRKGENTEAFF.

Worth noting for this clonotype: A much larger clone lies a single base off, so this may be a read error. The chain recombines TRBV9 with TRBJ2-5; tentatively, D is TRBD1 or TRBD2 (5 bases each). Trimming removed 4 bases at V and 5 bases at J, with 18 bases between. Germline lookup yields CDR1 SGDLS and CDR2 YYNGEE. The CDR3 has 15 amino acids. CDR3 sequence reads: CASSPRDDSGETQYF. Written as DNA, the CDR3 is TGTGCCAGCAGCCCCCGGGACGACTCAGGGGAGACCCAGTACTTC.

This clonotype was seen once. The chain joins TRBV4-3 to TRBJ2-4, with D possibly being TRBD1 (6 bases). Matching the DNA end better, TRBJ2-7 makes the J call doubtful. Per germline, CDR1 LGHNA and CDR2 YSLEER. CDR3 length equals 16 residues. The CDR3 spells CASSQEPAQGFNEQYF. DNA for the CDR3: TGCGCCAGCAGCCAAGAACCTGCGCAGGGGTTTAACGAGCAGTACTTC.

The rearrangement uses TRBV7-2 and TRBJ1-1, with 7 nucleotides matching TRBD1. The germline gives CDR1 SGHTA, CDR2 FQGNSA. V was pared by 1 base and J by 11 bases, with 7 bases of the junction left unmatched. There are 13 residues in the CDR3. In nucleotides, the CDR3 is TGTGCCAGCAGCTTAGTTCGACAGGGTCGGGCTTTCTTT. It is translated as CASSLVRQGRAFF.

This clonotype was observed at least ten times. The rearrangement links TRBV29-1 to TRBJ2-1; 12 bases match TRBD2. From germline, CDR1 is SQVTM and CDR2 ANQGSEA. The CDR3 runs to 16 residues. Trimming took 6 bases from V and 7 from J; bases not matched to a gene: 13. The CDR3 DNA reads TGCAGCGTGGGGTCCGGGGGGCTAGCGGGAGGGAATGAGCAGTTCTTC. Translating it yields CSVGSGGLAGGNEQFF.

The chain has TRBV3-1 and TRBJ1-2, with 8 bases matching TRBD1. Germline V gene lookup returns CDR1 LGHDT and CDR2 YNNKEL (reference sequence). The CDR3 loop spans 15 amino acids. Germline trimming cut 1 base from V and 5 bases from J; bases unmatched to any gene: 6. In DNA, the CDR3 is TGTGCCAGCAGCCAAGGTGTTAACAGGGGGTATGGCTACACCTTC. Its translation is CASSQGVNRGYGYTF.

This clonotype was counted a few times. The DNA for the CDR3 is TGTGCCAGCAGTCCTCAGGACAGACCTGCGGATGGCTACACCTTC. It translates to CASSPQDRPADGYTF. This chain links TRBV27 with TRBJ1-2, with D possibly matching TRBD1 (6 bases). The CDR3 has 15 amino acids. Germline V gene sequence: CDR1 MNHEY, CDR2 SMNVEV (reference sequence). V was cut by 5 bases and J by 6 bases, with 19 bases left in between.

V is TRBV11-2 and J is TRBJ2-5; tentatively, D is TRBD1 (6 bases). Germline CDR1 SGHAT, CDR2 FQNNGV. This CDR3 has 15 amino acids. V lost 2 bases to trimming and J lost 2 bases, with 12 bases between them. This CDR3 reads CASSLRARGQETQYF. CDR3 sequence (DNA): TGTGCCAGCAGCTTAAGGGCCAGGGGACAAGAGACCCAGTACTTC.

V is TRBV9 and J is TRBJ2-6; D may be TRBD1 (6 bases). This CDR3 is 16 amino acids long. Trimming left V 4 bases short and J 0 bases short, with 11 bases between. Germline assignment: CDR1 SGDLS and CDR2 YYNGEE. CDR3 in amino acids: CASSRQVPSGANVLTF. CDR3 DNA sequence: TGTGCCAGCAGCAGACAGGTACCCTCTGGGGCCAACGTCCTGACTTTC.

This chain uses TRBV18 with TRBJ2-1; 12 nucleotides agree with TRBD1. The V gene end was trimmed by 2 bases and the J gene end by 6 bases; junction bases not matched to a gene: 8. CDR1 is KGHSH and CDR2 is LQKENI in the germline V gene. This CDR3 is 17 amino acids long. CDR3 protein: CASSPYQGQGAGNEQFF. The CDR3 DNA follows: TGTGCCAGCTCACCATACCAGGGACAGGGGGCAGGCAATGAGCAGTTCTTC.

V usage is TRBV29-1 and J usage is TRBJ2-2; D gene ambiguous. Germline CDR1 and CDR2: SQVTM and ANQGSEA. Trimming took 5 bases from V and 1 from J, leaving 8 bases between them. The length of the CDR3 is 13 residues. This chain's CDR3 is CSVRLLNTGELFF. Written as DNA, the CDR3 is TGCAGCGTTCGGTTATTGAACACCGGGGAGCTGTTTTTT.